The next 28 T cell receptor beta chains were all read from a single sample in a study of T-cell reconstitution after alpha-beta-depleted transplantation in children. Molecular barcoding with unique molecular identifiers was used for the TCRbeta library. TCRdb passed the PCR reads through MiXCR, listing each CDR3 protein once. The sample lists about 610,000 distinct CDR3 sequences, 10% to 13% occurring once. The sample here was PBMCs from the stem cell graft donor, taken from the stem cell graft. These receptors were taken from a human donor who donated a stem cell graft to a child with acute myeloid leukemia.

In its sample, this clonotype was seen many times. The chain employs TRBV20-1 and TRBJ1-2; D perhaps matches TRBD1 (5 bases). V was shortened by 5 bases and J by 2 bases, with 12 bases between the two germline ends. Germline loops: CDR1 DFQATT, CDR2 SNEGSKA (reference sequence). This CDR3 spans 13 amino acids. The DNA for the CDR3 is TGCAGTGCTCAACCTCAGGGAAACTATGGCTACACCTTC. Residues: CSAQPQGNYGYTF.

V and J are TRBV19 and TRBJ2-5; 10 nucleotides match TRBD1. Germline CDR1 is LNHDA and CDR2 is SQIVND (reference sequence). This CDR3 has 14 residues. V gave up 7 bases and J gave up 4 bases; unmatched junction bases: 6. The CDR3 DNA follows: TGTGCCAGTAAGAGGGACAGGGGACGAGAGACCCAGTACTTC. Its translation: CASKRDRGRETQYF.

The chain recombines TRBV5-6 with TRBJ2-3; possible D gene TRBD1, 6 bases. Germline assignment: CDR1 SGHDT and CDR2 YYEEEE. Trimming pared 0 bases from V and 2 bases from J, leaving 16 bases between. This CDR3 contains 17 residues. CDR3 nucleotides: TGTGCCAGCAGCTTGGAGCCAGGGGACCCTCTCACAGATACGCAGTATTTT. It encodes CASSLEPGDPLTDTQYF.

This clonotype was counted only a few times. DNA for the CDR3: TGTGCCATCAGTACCAGGGATACGCAGTATTTT. Its protein product is CAISTRDTQYF. The chain uses TRBV10-3 and TRBJ2-3; no definite D call. CDR1 is ENHRY, CDR2 SYGVKD, per germline. The CDR3 totals 11 residues. V lost 5 bases and J 6 bases, leaving 6 bases between the germline ends.

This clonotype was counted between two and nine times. CDR3 region: CASSPEGQVSETQYF. In DNA, the CDR3 is TGTGCCAGCAGTCCCGAGGGACAGGTATCGGAGACCCAGTACTTC. The chain joins TRBV12-3 or TRBV12-4 to TRBJ2-5; 8 bases are shared with TRBD1. Trimming cost V 5 bases and J 5 bases; bases outside gene matches: 10. The length of the CDR3 is 15 residues.

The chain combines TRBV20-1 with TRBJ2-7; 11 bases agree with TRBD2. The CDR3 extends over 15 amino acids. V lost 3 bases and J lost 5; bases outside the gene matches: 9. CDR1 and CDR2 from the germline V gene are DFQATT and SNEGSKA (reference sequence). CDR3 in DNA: TGCAGTGCTAGTTCTAGCGGGAGGACGGCCCACGAGCAGTACTTC. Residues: CSASSSGRTAHEQYF.

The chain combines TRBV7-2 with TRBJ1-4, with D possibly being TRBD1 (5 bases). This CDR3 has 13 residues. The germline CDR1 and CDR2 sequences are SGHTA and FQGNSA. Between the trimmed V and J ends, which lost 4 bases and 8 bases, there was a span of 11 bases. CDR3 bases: TGTGCCAGCAGCTCCGGACGGGGGGAAAAACTGTTTTTT. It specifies CASSSGRGEKLFF.

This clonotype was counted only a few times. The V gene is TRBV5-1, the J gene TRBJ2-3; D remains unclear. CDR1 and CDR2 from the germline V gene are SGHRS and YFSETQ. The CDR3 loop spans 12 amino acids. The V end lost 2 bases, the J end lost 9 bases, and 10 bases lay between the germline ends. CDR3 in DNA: TGCGCCAGCAGCTTCTATGGAGAGACGCAGTATTTT. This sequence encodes CASSFYGETQYF.

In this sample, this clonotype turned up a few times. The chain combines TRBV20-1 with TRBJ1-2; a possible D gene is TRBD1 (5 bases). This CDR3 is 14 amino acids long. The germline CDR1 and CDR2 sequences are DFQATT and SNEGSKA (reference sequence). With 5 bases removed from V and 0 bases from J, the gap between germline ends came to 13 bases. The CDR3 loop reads CSAFGTKANYGYTF. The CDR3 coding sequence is TGCAGTGCTTTCGGGACCAAAGCTAACTATGGCTACACCTTC.

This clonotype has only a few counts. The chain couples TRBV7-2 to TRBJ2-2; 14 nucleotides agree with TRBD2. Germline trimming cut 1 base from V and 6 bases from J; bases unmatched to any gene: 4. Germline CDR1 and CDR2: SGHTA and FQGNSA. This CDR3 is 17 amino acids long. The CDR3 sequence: CASSLVGTSGSPGELFF. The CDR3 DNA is TGTGCCAGCAGCTTAGTTGGGACTAGCGGGAGCCCCGGGGAGCTGTTTTTT. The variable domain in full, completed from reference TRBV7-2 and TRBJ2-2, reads GAGVSQSPSNKVTEKGKDVELRCDPISGHTALYWYRQSLGQGLEFLIYFQGNSAPDKSGLPSDRFSAERTGGSVSTLTIQRTQQEDSAVYLCASSLVGTSGSPGELFFGEGSRLTVL.

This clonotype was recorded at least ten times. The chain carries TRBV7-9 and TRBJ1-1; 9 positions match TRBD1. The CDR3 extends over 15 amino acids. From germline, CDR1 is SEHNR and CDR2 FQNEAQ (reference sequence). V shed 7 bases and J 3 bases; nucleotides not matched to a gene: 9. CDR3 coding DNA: TGTGCCAGCACCCTGACAGGGGGGTTTGACACTGAAGCTTTCTTT. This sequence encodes CASTLTGGFDTEAFF.

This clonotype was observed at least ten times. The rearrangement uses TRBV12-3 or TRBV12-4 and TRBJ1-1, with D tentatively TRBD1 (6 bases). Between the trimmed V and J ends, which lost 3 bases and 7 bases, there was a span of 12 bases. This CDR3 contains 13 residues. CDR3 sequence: CASSFSGGSEAFF. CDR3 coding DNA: TGTGCCAGCAGTTTCTCGGGGGGCAGTGAAGCTTTCTTT.

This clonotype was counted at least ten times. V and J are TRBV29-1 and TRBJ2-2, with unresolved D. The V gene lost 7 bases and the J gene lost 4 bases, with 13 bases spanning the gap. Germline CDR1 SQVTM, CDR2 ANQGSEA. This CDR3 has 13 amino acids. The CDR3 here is CSGFGPSTGELFF. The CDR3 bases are TGCAGCGGCTTTGGCCCTTCCACCGGGGAGCTGTTTTTT.

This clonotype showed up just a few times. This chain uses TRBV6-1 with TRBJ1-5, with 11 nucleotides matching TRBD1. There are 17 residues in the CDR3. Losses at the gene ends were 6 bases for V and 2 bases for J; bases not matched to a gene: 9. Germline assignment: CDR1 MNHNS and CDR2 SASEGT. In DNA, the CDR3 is TGTGCCAGCAGACCGGACAGGGGGCTCCTGGGCAATCAGCCCCAGCATTTT. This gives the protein CASRPDRGLLGNQPQHF.

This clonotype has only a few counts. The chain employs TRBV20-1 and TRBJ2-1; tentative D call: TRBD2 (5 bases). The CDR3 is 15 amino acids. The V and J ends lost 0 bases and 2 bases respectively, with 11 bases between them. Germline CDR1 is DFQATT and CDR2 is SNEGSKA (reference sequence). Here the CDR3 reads CSARDPGRAYNEQFF. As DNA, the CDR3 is TGCAGTGCTAGAGATCCGGGGAGAGCCTACAATGAGCAGTTCTTC.

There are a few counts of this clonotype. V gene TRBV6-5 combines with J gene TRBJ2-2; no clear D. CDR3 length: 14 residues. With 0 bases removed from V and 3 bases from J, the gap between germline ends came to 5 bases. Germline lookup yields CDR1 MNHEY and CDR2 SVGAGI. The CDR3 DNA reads TGTGCCAGCAGTTACTCGGCACACACCGGGGAGCTGTTTTTT. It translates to CASSYSAHTGELFF.

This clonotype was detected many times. CDR3 sequence: CASSQMIGSDEQFF. The CDR3 nucleotides read TGCGCCAGCAGCCAAATGATCGGGAGTGATGAGCAGTTCTTC. V usage is TRBV4-3 and J usage is TRBJ2-1; a possible D gene is TRBD2 (6 bases). V lost 2 bases and J lost 8, with 13 bases in between. Germline lookup yields CDR1 LGHNA and CDR2 YSLEER. The CDR3 runs 14 residues.

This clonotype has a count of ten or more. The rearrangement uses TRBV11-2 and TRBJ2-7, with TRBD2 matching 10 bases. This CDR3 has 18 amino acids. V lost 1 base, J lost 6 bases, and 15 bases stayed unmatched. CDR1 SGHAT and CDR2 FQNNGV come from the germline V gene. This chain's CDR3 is CASSLGPPGAGGPGEQYF. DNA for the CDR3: TGTGCCAGCAGCTTAGGTCCCCCCGGAGCGGGAGGGCCTGGCGAGCAGTACTTC.

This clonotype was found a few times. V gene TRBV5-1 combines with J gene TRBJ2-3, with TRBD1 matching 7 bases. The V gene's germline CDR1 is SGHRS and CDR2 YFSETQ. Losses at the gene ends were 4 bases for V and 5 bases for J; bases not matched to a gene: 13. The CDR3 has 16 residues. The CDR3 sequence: CASSPTLRGRLDTQYF. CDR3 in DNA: TGCGCCAGCAGCCCAACATTGAGGGGGCGCCTAGATACGCAGTATTTT.

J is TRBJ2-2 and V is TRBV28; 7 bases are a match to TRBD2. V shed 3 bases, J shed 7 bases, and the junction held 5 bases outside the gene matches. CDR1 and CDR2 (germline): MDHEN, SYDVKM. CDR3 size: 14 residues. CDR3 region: CASSLGGSGGELFF. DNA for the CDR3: TGTGCCAGCAGTTTGGGCGGGAGCGGCGGGGAGCTGTTTTTT. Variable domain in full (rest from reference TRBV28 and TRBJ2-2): DVKVTQSSRYLVKRTGEKVFLECVQDMDHENMFWYRQDPGLGLRLIYFSYDVKMKEKGDIPEGYSVSREKKERFSLILESASTNQTSMYLCASSLGGSGGELFFGEGSRLTVL.

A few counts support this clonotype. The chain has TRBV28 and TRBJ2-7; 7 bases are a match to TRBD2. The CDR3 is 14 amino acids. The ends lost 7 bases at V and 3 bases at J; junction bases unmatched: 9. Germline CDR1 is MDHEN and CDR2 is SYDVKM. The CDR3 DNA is TGTGCCAGCATCCCCCCGGGACTAAGCTACGAGCAGTACTTC. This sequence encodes CASIPPGLSYEQYF.

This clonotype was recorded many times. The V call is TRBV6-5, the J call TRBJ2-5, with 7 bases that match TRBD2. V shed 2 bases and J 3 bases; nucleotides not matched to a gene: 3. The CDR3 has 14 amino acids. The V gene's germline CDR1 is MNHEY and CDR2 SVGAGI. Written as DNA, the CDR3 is TGTGCCAGCAGTTACGCTAGCGGAGAAGAGACCCAGTACTTC. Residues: CASSYASGEETQYF.

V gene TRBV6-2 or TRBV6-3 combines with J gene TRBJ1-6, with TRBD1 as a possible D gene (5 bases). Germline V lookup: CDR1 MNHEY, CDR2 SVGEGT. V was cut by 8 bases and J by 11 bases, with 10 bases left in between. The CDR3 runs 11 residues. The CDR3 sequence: CASGTQTPLHF. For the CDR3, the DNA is TGTGCCAGCGGGACGCAGACACCCCTCCACTTT.

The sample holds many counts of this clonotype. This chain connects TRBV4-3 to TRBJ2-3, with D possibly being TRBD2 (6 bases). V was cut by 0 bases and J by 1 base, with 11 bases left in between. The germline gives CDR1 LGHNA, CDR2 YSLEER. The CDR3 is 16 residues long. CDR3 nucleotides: TGCGCCAGCAGCCAAGATCGAACGGGAGGCACAGATACGCAGTATTTT. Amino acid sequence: CASSQDRTGGTDTQYF.

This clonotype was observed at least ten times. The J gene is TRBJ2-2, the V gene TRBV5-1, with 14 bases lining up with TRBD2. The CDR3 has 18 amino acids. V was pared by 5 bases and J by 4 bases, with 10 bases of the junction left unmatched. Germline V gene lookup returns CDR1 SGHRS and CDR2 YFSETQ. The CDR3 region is CASSMGLAGVISTGELFF. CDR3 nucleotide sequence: TGCGCCAGCAGTATGGGACTAGCGGGAGTTATTTCCACCGGGGAGCTGTTTTTT.

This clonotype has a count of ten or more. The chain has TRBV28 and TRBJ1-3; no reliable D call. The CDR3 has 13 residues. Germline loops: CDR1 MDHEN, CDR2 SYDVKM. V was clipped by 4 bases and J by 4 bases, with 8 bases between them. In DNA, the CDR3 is TGTGCCAGCAGTTCACCTAAGGGAAACACCATATATTTT. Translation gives CASSSPKGNTIYF.

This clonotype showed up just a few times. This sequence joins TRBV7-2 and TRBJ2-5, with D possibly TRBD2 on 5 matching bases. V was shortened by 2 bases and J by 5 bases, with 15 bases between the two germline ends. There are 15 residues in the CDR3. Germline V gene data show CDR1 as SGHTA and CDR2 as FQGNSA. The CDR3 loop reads CASSLSPGSLETQYF. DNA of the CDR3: TGTGCCAGCAGCTTAAGTCCGGGGTCGCTGGAGACCCAGTACTTC.

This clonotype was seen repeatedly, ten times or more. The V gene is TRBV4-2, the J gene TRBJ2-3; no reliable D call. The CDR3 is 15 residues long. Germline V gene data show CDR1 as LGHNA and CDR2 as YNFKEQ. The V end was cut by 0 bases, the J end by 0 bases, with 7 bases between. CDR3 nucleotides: TGTGCCAGCAGCCAAGATGGTTCTAGCACAGATACGCAGTATTTT. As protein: CASSQDGSSTDTQYF.